The rows below give T cell receptor beta chains drawn from one sample of a study of beta chain features in type 1 diabetes. Method: immunoSEQ multiplex PCR; TCRdb's copy keeps in-frame clones and lacks some. The table has roughly 150,000 clones, around 7.9% seen once; the top ten hold 0.5%. Sequencing was performed on central memory CD4+ T cells from blood. The receptors were sampled from a young man with type 1 diabetes. CDR3s include the opening cysteine and the closing phenylalanine or tryptophan. A D gene is named only where the DNA matches it firmly. The size entry is marked missing in some rows and otherwise reads once, few, many or a size class.

J gene,D gene,clone size,V gene,CDR3 protein,CDR3 DNA
TRBJ1-4,TRBD1,.,TRBV9,CASSVGGQGGNEKLFF,TGTGCCAGCAGCGTGGGAGGACAGGGGGGTAATGAAAAACTGTTTTTT
TRBJ2-5,.,many,TRBV5-4,CASSPPGTASGTQYF,TGTGCCAGCAGCCCCCCGGGAACCGCATCGGGGACCCAGTACTTC
TRBJ1-3,.,.,TRBV23-1,CASSPQQGPSGNTIYF,TGCGCCAGCAGTCCACAACAGGGACCCTCTGGAAACACCATATATTTT
TRBJ2-4,TRBD1,.,TRBV4-1,CASSQQDRGLNIQYF,TGCGCCAGCAGCCAACAGGACAGGGGGCTGAACATTCAGTACTTC
TRBJ1-4,.,few,TRBV5-1,CASSLDSYNEKLFF,TGCGCCAGCAGCTTGGACAGCTATAATGAAAAACTGTTTTTT
TRBJ2-1,TRBD2,.,TRBV6-5,CASSSGLAGGPYEQFF,TGTGCCAGCAGTTCGGGACTAGCGGGAGGGCCTTATGAGCAGTTCTTC
TRBJ2-5,TRBD1,.,TRBV19,CASSIPSGTGAETQYF,TGTGCCAGTAGTATCCCCTCTGGGACAGGGGCAGAGACCCAGTACTTC
TRBJ2-2,.,few,TRBV29-1,CSGTRGATGELFF,TGCAGCGGGACCCGGGGAGCGACCGGGGAGCTGTTTTTT
TRBJ1-2,.,.,TRBV7-9,CASSFSPSYGYTF,TGTGCCAGCAGCTTTAGCCCCTCGTATGGCTACACCTTC
TRBJ2-1,TRBD1,few,TRBV27,CASSRGGFLWDNEQFF,TGTGCCAGCAGCCGAGGGGGCTTCCTTTGGGACAATGAGCAGTTCTTC
TRBJ1-2,.,few,TRBV5-1,CASSLSRDITGYTF,TGCGCCAGCAGCTTGAGCCGGGACATCACAGGCTACACCTTC
TRBJ1-2,TRBD1,.,TRBV10-3,CAISDDRGANYGYTF,TGTGCCATCAGTGATGACAGGGGAGCTAACTATGGCTACACCTTC